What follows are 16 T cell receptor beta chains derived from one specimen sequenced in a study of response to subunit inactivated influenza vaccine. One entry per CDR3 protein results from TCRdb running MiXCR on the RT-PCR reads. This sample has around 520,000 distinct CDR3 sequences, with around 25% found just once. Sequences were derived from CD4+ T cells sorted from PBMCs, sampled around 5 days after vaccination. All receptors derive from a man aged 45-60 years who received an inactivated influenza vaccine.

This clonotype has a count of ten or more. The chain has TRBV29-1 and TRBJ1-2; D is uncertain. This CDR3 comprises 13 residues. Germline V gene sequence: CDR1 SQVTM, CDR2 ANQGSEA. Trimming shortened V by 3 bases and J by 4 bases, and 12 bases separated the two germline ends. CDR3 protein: CSVDVGSGYGYTF. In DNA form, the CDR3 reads TGCAGCGTTGATGTGGGATCGGGCTATGGCTACACCTTC.

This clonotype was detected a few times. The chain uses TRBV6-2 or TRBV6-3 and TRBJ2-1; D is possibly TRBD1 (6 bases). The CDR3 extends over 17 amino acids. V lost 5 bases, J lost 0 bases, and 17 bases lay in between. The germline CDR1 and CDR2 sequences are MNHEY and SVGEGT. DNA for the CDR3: TGTGCCAGCAGTACCTTTCGGACAGCCTACTCCTACAATGAGCAGTTCTTC. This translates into CASSTFRTAYSYNEQFF.

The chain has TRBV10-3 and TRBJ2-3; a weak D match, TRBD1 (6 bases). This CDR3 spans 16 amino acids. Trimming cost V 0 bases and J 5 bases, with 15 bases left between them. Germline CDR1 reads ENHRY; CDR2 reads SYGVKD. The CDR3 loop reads CAISESRGGFRDTQYF. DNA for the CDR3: TGTGCCATCAGTGAGTCGAGAGGGGGATTTAGAGATACGCAGTATTTT.

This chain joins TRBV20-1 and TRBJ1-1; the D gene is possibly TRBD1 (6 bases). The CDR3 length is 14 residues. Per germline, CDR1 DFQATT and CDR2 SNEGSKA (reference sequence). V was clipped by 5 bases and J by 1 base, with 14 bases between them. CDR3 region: CSAQEGGTNTEAFF. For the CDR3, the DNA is TGCAGTGCTCAGGAGGGGGGCACGAACACTGAAGCTTTCTTT.

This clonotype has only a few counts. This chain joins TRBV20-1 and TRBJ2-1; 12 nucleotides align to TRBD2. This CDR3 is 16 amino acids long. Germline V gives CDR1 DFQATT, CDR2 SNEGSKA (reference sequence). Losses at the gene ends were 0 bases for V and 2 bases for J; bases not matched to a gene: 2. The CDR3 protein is CSARDSSGRAYNEQFF. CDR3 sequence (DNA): TGCAGTGCTAGAGACTCTAGCGGGAGGGCCTACAATGAGCAGTTCTTC.

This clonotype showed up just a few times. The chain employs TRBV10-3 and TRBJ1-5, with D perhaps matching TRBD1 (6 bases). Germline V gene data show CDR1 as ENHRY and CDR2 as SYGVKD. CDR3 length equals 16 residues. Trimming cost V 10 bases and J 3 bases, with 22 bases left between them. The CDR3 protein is CATRGGSRTDNQPQHF. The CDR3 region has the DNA TGTGCCACTAGAGGGGGAAGTCGGACAGACAATCAGCCCCAGCATTTT.

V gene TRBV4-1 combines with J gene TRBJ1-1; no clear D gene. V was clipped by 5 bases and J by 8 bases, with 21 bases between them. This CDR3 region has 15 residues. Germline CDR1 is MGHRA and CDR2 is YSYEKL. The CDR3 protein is CASSTRHTTPVEAFF. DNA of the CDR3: TGCGCCAGCAGCACCCGACACACAACCCCGGTGGAAGCTTTCTTT.

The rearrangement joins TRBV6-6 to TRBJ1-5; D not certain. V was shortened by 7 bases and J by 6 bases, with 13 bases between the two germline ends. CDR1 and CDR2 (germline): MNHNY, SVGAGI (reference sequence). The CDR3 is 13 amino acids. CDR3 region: CASTRLGGQPQHF. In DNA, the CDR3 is TGTGCCAGCACCAGATTAGGCGGTCAGCCCCAGCATTTT.

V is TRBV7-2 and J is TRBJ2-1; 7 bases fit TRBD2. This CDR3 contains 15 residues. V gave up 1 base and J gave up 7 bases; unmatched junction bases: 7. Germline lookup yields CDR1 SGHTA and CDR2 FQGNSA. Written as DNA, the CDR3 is TGTGCCAGCAGCTTAGTGGCGGGAGTTGGAAATGAGCAGTTCTTC. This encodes CASSLVAGVGNEQFF.

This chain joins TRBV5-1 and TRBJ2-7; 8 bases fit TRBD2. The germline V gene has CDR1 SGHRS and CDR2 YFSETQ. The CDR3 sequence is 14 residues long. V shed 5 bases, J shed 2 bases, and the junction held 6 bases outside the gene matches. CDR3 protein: CASSFGGATYEQYF. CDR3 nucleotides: TGCGCCAGCAGTTTCGGGGGGGCCACCTACGAGCAGTACTTC.

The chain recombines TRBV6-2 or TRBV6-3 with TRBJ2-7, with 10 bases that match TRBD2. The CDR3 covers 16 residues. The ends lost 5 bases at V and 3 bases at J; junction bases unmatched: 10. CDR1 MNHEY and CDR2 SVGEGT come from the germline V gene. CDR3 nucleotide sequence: TGTGCCAGCAGTCCCGCTAGCGGGGGATTTGGCTACGAGCAGTACTTC. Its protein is CASSPASGGFGYEQYF.

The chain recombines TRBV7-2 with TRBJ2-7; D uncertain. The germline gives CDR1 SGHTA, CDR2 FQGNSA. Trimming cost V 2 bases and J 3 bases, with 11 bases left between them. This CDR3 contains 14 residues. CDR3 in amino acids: CASSLSTKGYEQYF. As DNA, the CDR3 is TGTGCCAGCAGCTTATCTACCAAGGGCTACGAGCAGTACTTC.

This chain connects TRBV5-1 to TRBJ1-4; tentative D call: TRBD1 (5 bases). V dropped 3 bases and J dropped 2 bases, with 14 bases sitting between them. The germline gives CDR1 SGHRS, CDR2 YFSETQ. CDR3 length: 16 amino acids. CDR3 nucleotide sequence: TGCGCCAGCAGCTGGGGGAACTTCGCGACTAATGAAAAACTGTTTTTT. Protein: CASSWGNFATNEKLFF.

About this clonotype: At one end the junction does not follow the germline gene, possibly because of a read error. The CDR3 reads CCARVAGGGFSYEQYF. DNA of the CDR3: TGCTGTGCTAGGGTTGCGGGAGGAGGTTTTTCCTACGAGCAGTACTTC. V usage is TRBV20-1 and J usage is TRBJ2-7; 8 bases are a match to TRBD2. The germline gives CDR1 DFQATT, CDR2 SNEGSKA (reference sequence). The CDR3 sequence is 16 residues long.

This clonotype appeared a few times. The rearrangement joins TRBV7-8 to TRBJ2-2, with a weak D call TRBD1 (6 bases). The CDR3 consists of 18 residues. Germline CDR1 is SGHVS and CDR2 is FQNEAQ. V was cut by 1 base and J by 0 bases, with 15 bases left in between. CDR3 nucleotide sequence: TGTGCCAGCAGCTTAGTTCCTCTTGGGGGCCCGAACACCGGGGAGCTGTTTTTT. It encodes CASSLVPLGGPNTGELFF.

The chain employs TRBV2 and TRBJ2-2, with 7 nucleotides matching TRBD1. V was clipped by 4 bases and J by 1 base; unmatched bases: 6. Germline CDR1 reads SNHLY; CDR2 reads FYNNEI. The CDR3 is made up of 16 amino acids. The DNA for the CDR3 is TGTGCCAGCAGTGTGCTATGGACAGGGAACACCGGGGAGCTGTTTTTT. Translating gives CASSVLWTGNTGELFF.